The 2 T cell receptor beta chains presented below share a single source sample, sequenced in a study of radiotherapy plus CTLA-4 blockade in lung cancer. The table came from immunoSEQ multiplex PCR; TCRdb's copy has only in-frame clones and leaves some out. The sample yields approximately 80,000 clones, just under 75% seen once. The source was peripheral blood, collected from a patient treated with radiotherapy plus ipilimumab. These receptors were taken from a human donor with non-small cell lung cancer whose response to radiotherapy plus ipilimumab could not be evaluated.

The chain links TRBV11-2 to TRBJ1-1; TRBD1 agrees at 11 bases. Germline-derived CDR1 and CDR2 are SGHAT and FQNNGV. V lost 5 bases to trimming and J lost 6 bases; unmatched junction nucleotides: 14. This CDR3 spans 17 amino acids. CDR3 sequence: CASSTWTGGAPSPEAFF. The CDR3 DNA sequence: TGTGCCAGCAGCACTTGGACAGGGGGCGCCCCCTCGCCTGAAGCTTTCTTT.

The rearrangement links TRBV9 to TRBJ2-3; 8 nucleotides agree with TRBD2. Looked up from germline, CDR1 is SGDLS and CDR2 is YYNGEE. V was clipped by 2 bases and J by 5 bases; unmatched bases: 13. The CDR3 is 17 residues long. CDR3 sequence: CASSVLPAGDLGDTQYF. CDR3 bases: TGTGCCAGCAGCGTCCTACCAGCGGGAGATCTCGGAGATACGCAGTATTTT.